A selection of T cell receptor beta chains follows, all from one sample in a study of cytomegalovirus exposure and HLA in healthy donors. Some clones are missing from TCRdb's copy, which holds only in-frame ones; the method was immunoSEQ multiplex PCR. The sample totals over 100,000 clones; its top ten clones hold 6.8%. Sequenced sample: PBMCs. The source of these receptors is a man aged 40-49 years in good health and CMV-seropositive. Each CDR3 is given with its conserved first and last residue. The order of the fields is V gene, J gene, CDR3 protein.

TRBV29-1	TRBJ2-7	CSVEGRDYEQYF
TRBV2	TRBJ2-1	CASSDLLAGGLSSYNEQFF
TRBV7-8	TRBJ2-2	CASSLVSTGELFF
TRBV5-1	TRBJ2-1	CASSARPGGAYNEQFF
TRBV19	TRBJ2-6	CASSIFGLAGPVANVLTF
TRBV29-1	TRBJ2-1	CSVEGAIRSYNEQFF
TRBV4-1	TRBJ2-7	CASSQLPSWTGAHEQYF
TRBV6-4	TRBJ2-3	CASSESRTDTQYF
TRBV10-1	TRBJ2-2	CASTDGTLNTGELFF
TRBV5-1	TRBJ2-2	CASSLNAGANTGELFF
TRBV28	TRBJ2-5	CASSIAGAGQETQYF
TRBV19	TRBJ1-1	CASSLGPNTEAFF
TRBV2	TRBJ1-5	CASSEQGQGLQPQHF
TRBV6-7	TRBJ1-2	CARVPPTRYGYTF
TRBV18	TRBJ2-6	CASSLGQSYGSSGANVLTF
TRBV28	TRBJ2-3	CATFSVGTSGTNQRTDTQYF